The clone carrying this T cell receptor beta chain was seen only a few times. The antigen is unknown. This CDR3 is built from 18 residues. The germline V gene has CDR1 SNHLY and CDR2 FYNNEI. Expressed TCRB transcripts were sequenced because the entire RNA isolate underwent reverse transcription. Assay used: immunoSEQ multiplex PCR; TCRdb lists only in-frame clones, some missing. The sample has 500,000 to 700,000 clones; 15% to 17% are singletons. These data originate in a study of beta chain features in type 1 diabetes. Findings of the study overall: Cells with high TCR expression could be over-represented when cDNA is sequenced.

Stem cell-like memory, regulatory, central memory and naive CD4+ cells were sorted via CD45RO/CCR7/CD25/CD127/CD95/CD27. Sequenced sample: naive CD4+ T cells from blood. The chain has TRBV2 and TRBJ2-1; 10 bases are a match to TRBD2. The receptor's source is a man between 18 and 29 years old in good health. The CDR3 bases are TGTGCTTGGGCGGCCCTAGGGGCTAGCGGGAGCTCCTACAATGAGCAGTTCTTC. The encoded protein is CAWAALGASGSSYNEQFF.